This T cell receptor (beta chain) was recovered during a study of blood T cell repertoires in COVID-19. Study-wide context: From the United States, Italy and Spain came samples of acute and convalescent COVID-19. T cells, B-cell-depleted T cells, or PBMCs supplied cDNA or gDNA.

Original processing methods: Amplified reference gene primers provided the basis for estimating nucleated cell counts. The repertoire was sequenced with immunoSEQ multiplex PCR; TCRdb's copy has only in-frame clones and lacks some. V, J and clone size reflect that table, while D and trimming were determined from the DNA. Of 200,000 to 250,000 clones in the sample, about 90% were seen once. The CDR3 length is 16 residues. The V end lost 1 base, the J end lost 0 bases, and 10 bases lay between the germline ends. CDR1 is MGHRA and CDR2 is YSYEKL in the germline V gene. The chain carries TRBV4-1 and TRBJ2-1; no firm D call. The sample taken for sequencing was peripheral blood. The TCR comes from a woman aged 60 to 75 with acute or convalescent COVID-19. The CDR3 protein is CASSQGSQSSYNEQFF. CDR3 sequence (DNA): TGCGCCAGCAGCCAAGGAAGCCAAAGCTCCTACAATGAGCAGTTCTTC.